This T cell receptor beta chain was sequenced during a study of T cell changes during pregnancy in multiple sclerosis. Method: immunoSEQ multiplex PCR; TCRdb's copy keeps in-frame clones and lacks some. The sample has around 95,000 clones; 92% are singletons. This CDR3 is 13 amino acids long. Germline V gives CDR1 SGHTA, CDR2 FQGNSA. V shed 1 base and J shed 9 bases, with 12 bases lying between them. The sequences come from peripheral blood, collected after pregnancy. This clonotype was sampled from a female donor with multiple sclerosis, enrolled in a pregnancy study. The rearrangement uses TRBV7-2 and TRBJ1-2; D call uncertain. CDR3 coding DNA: TGTGCCAGCAGCTTAGTAAGTGCTAGGAGCTACACCTTC. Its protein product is CASSLVSARSYTF.